This T cell receptor (beta chain) was observed in a study of shared clonotypes between healthy human individuals (dated by TCRdb to about 2020). Turning to the overall study: A few men and two women, aged 18 to 49 years, made up the cohort. Each donor's leukapheresis produced roughly between about 0.9 and 9.5 billion PBMCs. The study deeply sequenced blood TCR repertoires of about 5 healthy adults to estimate repertoire size and the extent of clonotype sharing between individuals. For each donor, three plates each were used for CD4 naive and CD4 memory, two plates were used for CD8 naive, and one plate was used for CD8 memory. Different laboratories and diverse techniques were used to prepare libraries and sequence TCR repertoires, to increase sequencing depth and limit assay-specific biases.

Broader findings and caveats from the paper: Because the study included only a small number of donors, the genetic and exposure-history diversity represented was limited. Rarefaction of sorted-subset datasets indicated incomplete sequencing despite the large sequencing depth. Based on pairwise subsampling, the degree of clonotype sharing among donors was expected to be affected by sequencing depth. Naive subsets generally had larger estimated clonotype richness than memory subsets. Sampling was restricted to blood, and TCR repertoires in tissue are likely to differ from TCR repertoires in blood. When several donors were compared, the shared fraction of clonotypes was about 5% for naive CD4, roughly 3.3% for naive CD8, 2.3% for memory CD4, and around 0.4% for memory CD8. Clonotypes shared by all four sorted-subset donors showed higher generation probabilities than non-shared clonotypes.

V is pared back by 6 bases and J by 4 bases, with 8 bases lying between the germline termini. CDR1 MDHEN and CDR2 SYDVKM are derived from the germline V gene. The CDR3 runs 12 amino acids, cysteine and phenylalanine included. Only the CDR3 portion is preserved as DNA: 36 bases, with reading frame beginning at the first base. Using the deep immunoSEQ assay, TCR CDR3 regions were amplified from genomic DNA by multiplex PCR. Genomic DNA extracted from each cell subset was distributed evenly over all wells of several immunoSEQ 96-well plates, and each plate served as one replicate. Each replicate PCR for sorted subsets received around 200 ng genomic DNA, equal to roughly 29,000 T cell genomes. The purified libraries were quantified using a Qubit 3.0 fluorometer, sized with a Bioanalyzer 2100, and then quantified again using the KAPA Library Quantification kit. Each immunoSEQ 96-well plate was sequenced on its own single-read 150-cycle Illumina NextSeq 550 flow cell. The source study handled its data this way. Because the immunoSEQ output held only junctional sequences and lacked quality scores, the filtering could not match the filtering applied to full-length reads. Sequences were annotated with PyIR, a Python wrapper for IgBLAST v1.9, using IMGT germline references to assign V/J genes and CDR3. Reads were removed for weak V/J assignments (E-value above 1e-6), missing CDR3, stop codons, out-of-frame junctions, or ambiguous translated residues. V3J clonotypes were defined by identical inferred V gene, J gene, and CDR3 amino acid sequence. The percentage overlap between two repertoires was calculated by dividing the number of shared unique clonotypes by the size of the smaller repertoire. RTK rarefaction, the Chao1 estimator, and Recon v2.1 estimates of unobserved clonotypes were used to assess repertoire richness. Generation probabilities were computed with OLGA for all TCRbeta clonotypes obtained by the gDNA method from a few donors. TCRdb holds this immuneACCESS table with in-frame rearrangements only. Some clones are missing; in checked studies, unresolved V genes explain under half, and the rest has no known cause. The V and J calls and clone size were taken over from that table, and D and trimming were inferred from the DNA. This sample holds fewer than 1.6 million clones; approximately 98.5% were observed only once. Jointly, the top ten make up roughly 0.36% of the sample.

Worth noting for this clone: No antigen is known for it. No much larger clone is present one base from it, and per-base qualities are unavailable.

The donors were healthy, HIV-negative adults with no recently reported acute infections or vaccinations. Every donor was a Caucasian adult residing in Nashville, Tennessee, USA. Magnetic negative selection was used to enrich CD4+ T cells, after which naive cells were positively selected on CD45RA and the negative fraction became the memory subset. Blood was obtained by leukapheresis, after which PBMCs were separated by Ficoll-Histopaque density gradient centrifugation and cryopreserved in liquid nitrogen vapor phase. Analytical flow cytometry was used to check the purity and quantity of each magnetically sorted T cell population. From each sorted fraction, genomic DNA was isolated and quantified by UV absorbance on a Nanodrop 2000c.

Recombination joined TRBV28 with TRBJ2-3; TRBD1 is perhaps the D gene, given 6 matching bases. The receptor was isolated from a man younger than 45 in good health. The sample comprised naive CD4+ T cells sorted from blood. The sample's cell subset or site label, in plain terms: CD45RA+ positively selected. The CDR3 protein: CASSNRADTQYF. The base sequence is TGTGCCAGCAGCAACAGGGCAGATACGCAGTATTTT.